Each of the 30 T cell receptor beta chains below was sequenced from the same sample in a study of CD8 T cells in ankylosing spondylitis. TCRdb used MiXCR to reprocess the 5' RACE reads, holding one entry per CDR3 protein. The table lists fewer than 550,000 distinct CDR3 sequences, about 5% of them singletons, with 3.5% in the top ten. Study conclusions and caveats: A TCR beta motif of under ten highly homologous variants seemed to mark ankylosing spondylitis blood.

These receptors have no known antigen. The specimen was blood, either unsorted or a sorted T cell fraction (not recorded which). These receptors originate from a male donor with ankylosing spondylitis.

At least ten counts were recorded for this clonotype. The genes are TRBV20-1 and TRBJ2-3; D uncertain. V dropped 5 bases and J dropped 1 base, with 10 bases sitting between them. The CDR3 covers 13 residues. CDR1 is DFQATT, CDR2 SNEGSKA, per germline (reference sequence). The CDR3 nucleotides are TGCAGTGCTCTCTCCCCGGGCACAGATACGCAGTATTTT. It translates to CSALSPGTDTQYF.

This clonotype was picked up many times. This rearrangement joins TRBV4-2 to TRBJ2-5; D remains ambiguous. Germline CDR1 and CDR2: LGHNA and YNFKEQ. This CDR3 has 14 amino acids. Deletions cut 0 bases from V and 5 bases from J, with 10 bases between. The CDR3 reads CASSQDSSRETQYF. The CDR3 region has the DNA TGTGCCAGCAGCCAAGACAGCTCCCGGGAGACCCAGTACTTC.

This clonotype showed up many times. This chain connects TRBV20-1 to TRBJ2-2; 14 nucleotides align to TRBD2. This CDR3 contains 16 residues. Germline CDR1 DFQATT, CDR2 SNEGSKA (reference sequence). V lost 6 bases to trimming and J lost 7 bases; unmatched junction nucleotides: 10. The CDR3 sequence: CSATTSGGDRDGELFF. The CDR3 nucleotides read TGCAGTGCGACGACTAGCGGGGGGGATCGGGACGGGGAGCTGTTTTTT.

This clonotype was counted at least ten times. V gene TRBV6-5 combines with J gene TRBJ2-3; D is possibly TRBD1 or TRBD2 (6 bases each). Trimming shortened V by 6 bases and J by 0 bases, and 19 bases separated the two germline ends. The CDR3 is 17 residues long. The germline V gene encodes CDR1 MNHEY and CDR2 SVGAGI. CDR3 residues: CASSLLWGAGSTDTQYF. CDR3 in DNA: TGTGCCAGCAGCCTACTCTGGGGGGCAGGTAGCACAGATACGCAGTATTTT.

This clonotype was seen only a few times. The rearrangement uses TRBV6-2 or TRBV6-3 and TRBJ1-1; a weak D match, TRBD1 (5 bases). CDR3 length: 14 residues. Trimming removed 5 bases from V and 7 bases from J, with 17 bases in between. Germline CDR1 is MNHEY and CDR2 is SVGEGT. CDR3 coding DNA: TGTGCCAGCAGTCGAGGGGCACCACGGGGTGAAGCTTTCTTT. It yields the protein CASSRGAPRGEAFF.

This clonotype was detected many times. The rearrangement links TRBV5-1 to TRBJ1-1; TRBD1 matches at 7 bases. V trimming: 2 bases; J trimming: 2 bases; junction bases outside the gene matches: 6. The CDR3 loop spans 15 amino acids. Germline loops: CDR1 SGHRS, CDR2 YFSETQ. In DNA, the CDR3 is TGCGCCAGCAGCTTTTTACACAGGGGTAACACTGAAGCTTTCTTT. Translating it yields CASSFLHRGNTEAFF.

This clonotype was recorded many times. This chain connects TRBV20-1 to TRBJ1-5; D is perhaps TRBD1 (6 bases). The germline CDR1 and CDR2 sequences are DFQATT and SNEGSKA (reference sequence). This CDR3 region has 14 residues. The V gene lost 0 bases and the J gene lost 9 bases, with 15 bases spanning the gap. Here the CDR3 DNA reads TGCAGTGCTAGAGAGCTACAGGGCGGCGGGCCCCAGCATTTT. Its protein product is CSARELQGGGPQHF.

Many counts were recorded for this clonotype. CDR3 sequence: CASSHPGLANEQYF. For the CDR3, the DNA is TGTGCCAGCAGCCACCCTGGACTAGCCAACGAGCAGTACTTC. The chain links TRBV4-2 to TRBJ2-7; TRBD2 aligns across 8 bases. Germline V gene sequence: CDR1 LGHNA, CDR2 YNFKEQ. The ends lost 3 bases at V and 5 bases at J; junction bases unmatched: 6. This CDR3 comprises 14 residues.

In its sample, this clonotype was seen many times. The V gene is TRBV7-2, the J gene TRBJ1-5; a weak D match, TRBD1 (6 bases). CDR1 and CDR2 (germline): SGHTA, FQGNSA. V was clipped by 3 bases and J by 2 bases, with 8 bases between them. The CDR3 runs to 14 residues. The CDR3 loop is CASSFYRGNQPQHF. CDR3 coding DNA: TGTGCCAGCAGCTTTTACAGGGGCAATCAGCCCCAGCATTTT.

This clonotype was observed a few times. This chain uses TRBV4-1 with TRBJ2-7; no reliable D call. Germline V gene data show CDR1 as MGHRA and CDR2 as YSYEKL. The CDR3 loop spans 14 amino acids. Trimming took off 8 bases at V and 4 bases at J, with 18 bases between the two ends. DNA of the CDR3: TGCGCCAGCTCGCGAAACCGAGAGGAATACGAGCAGTACTTC. Protein sequence: CASSRNREEYEQYF.

This clonotype was counted many times. This chain connects TRBV7-9 to TRBJ2-5; 7 bases are a match to TRBD2. The CDR3 has 14 residues. V shed 5 bases and J 5 bases; nucleotides not matched to a gene: 8. CDR1 and CDR2 from the germline V gene are SEHNR and FQNEAQ (reference sequence). The CDR3: CASSPREERETQYF. CDR3 in DNA: TGTGCCAGCAGCCCCCGGGAGGAGAGGGAGACCCAGTACTTC.

This clonotype was counted a few times. J is TRBJ2-2 and V is TRBV4-3, with D perhaps TRBD2 (5 bases). The germline V gene has CDR1 LGHNA and CDR2 YSLEER. Deletions cut 0 bases from V and 2 bases from J, with 13 bases between. The CDR3 extends over 17 amino acids. CDR3 in DNA: TGCGCCAGCAGCCAAGATCCGGGGAGAATCAACACCGGGGAGCTGTTTTTT. Translated: CASSQDPGRINTGELFF.

In this sample, this clonotype turned up a few times. This sequence joins TRBV4-3 and TRBJ2-1; 7 nucleotides match TRBD2. The ends lost 2 bases at V and 9 bases at J; junction bases unmatched: 13. CDR3 length: 16 residues. CDR1 LGHNA and CDR2 YSLEER come from the germline V gene. As DNA, the CDR3 is TGCGCCAGCAGCCAACCCCTCCGCGGGAGCCCTGGTGAGCAGTTCTTC. It is translated as CASSQPLRGSPGEQFF.

This clonotype was seen ten or more times. The gene calls are TRBV5-1 and TRBJ2-1; 10 bases are a match to TRBD1. The CDR3 is 14 amino acids. Germline trimming cut 6 bases from V and 4 bases from J; bases unmatched to any gene: 4. The V gene's germline CDR1 is SGHRS and CDR2 YFSETQ. The CDR3 spells CASNPDRGYNEQFF. CDR3 nucleotide sequence: TGCGCCAGCAACCCGGACAGGGGGTACAATGAGCAGTTCTTC.

The sample holds a few counts of this clonotype. The rearrangement joins TRBV6-4 to TRBJ2-1; 12 nucleotides line up with TRBD2. Trimming at V came to 2 bases and at J to 7 bases, leaving 0 bases not matched to a gene. Germline V gene lookup returns CDR1 MRHNA and CDR2 SNTAGT. The CDR3 extends over 14 amino acids. In DNA, the CDR3 is TGTGCCAGCAGTGACCTAGCGGGAGGGAATGAGCAGTTCTTC. Translation gives CASSDLAGGNEQFF.

This clonotype has just a few counts. V gene TRBV20-1 combines with J gene TRBJ1-6; 7 nucleotides line up with TRBD1. V shed 4 bases, J shed 7 bases, and the junction held 13 bases outside the gene matches. The CDR3 has 16 residues. Per the germline V gene, CDR1 is DFQATT and CDR2 is SNEGSKA (reference sequence). CDR3 nucleotides: TGCAGTGCTATCTCCAACCGACAGGGCGGGAATTCACCCCTCCACTTT. Translated: CSAISNRQGGNSPLHF.

This clonotype was detected many times. This rearrangement joins TRBV29-1 to TRBJ2-7, with TRBD1 matching over 8 bases. V lost 0 bases to trimming and J lost 6 bases; unmatched junction nucleotides: 13. Germline lookup yields CDR1 SQVTM and CDR2 ANQGSEA. The CDR3 is made up of 16 amino acids. The CDR3 bases are TGCAGCGTTGAAGATCCGCGGCAGGGGGCCCCGAGCGAGCAGTACTTC. Translating gives CSVEDPRQGAPSEQYF.

As regards this clonotype: A read error may be the cause here, since a much bigger clone is one base away. The chain carries TRBV20-1 and TRBJ2-7, with TRBD2 as a possible D gene (6 bases). This CDR3 contains 11 residues. CDR1 is DFQATT, CDR2 SNEGSKA, per germline (reference sequence). The CDR3 DNA is TGCAGTGCTAGAGATGGGAGGTCTGAAGGTTTC. Translation: CSARDGRSEGF.

Ten or more counts support this clonotype. This rearrangement joins TRBV5-1 to TRBJ1-2; 8 positions agree with TRBD1. CDR1 and CDR2 (germline): SGHRS, YFSETQ. The CDR3 extends over 14 amino acids. Trimming took 4 bases from V and 2 from J; bases not matched to a gene: 4. For the CDR3, the DNA is TGCGCCAGCAGCATAGGACAGGGAAACTATGGCTACACCTTC. Translation: CASSIGQGNYGYTF.

The table lists this clonotype with many counts. The CDR3 DNA reads TGTGCCAGCAGTTCCCCGGGACAGGGAATTGAGCAGTTCTTC. Protein product: CASSSPGQGIEQFF. The rearrangement links TRBV12-3 or TRBV12-4 to TRBJ2-1, with 9 bases fitting TRBD1. The CDR3 contains 14 residues. With V trimmed by 4 bases and J by 9 bases, 7 bases remained unmatched.

This clonotype was observed at least ten times. The chain joins TRBV29-1 to TRBJ2-3, with D tentatively TRBD2 (6 bases). The germline CDR1 and CDR2 sequences are SQVTM and ANQGSEA. The CDR3 covers 15 residues. Trimming removed 3 bases at V and 2 bases at J, with 15 bases between. CDR3 sequence: CSVDIGGPYTDTQYF. CDR3 DNA sequence: TGCAGCGTTGATATCGGGGGTCCCTACACAGATACGCAGTATTTT.

With regard to this clonotype: Given a much more abundant clone one base away, this may be a read error. J is TRBJ2-5 and V is TRBV29-1; a possible D gene is TRBD2 (6 bases). Germline values: CDR1 SQVTM, CDR2 ANQGSEA. Trimming removed 1 base at V and 5 bases at J, with 17 bases between. CDR3 length: 15 amino acids. The CDR3 DNA is TGCAGCGTTGAAGTCCCGACTACTGGGGGGGAGACCCAGTACTTC. It translates to CSVEVPTTGGETQYF.

This chain connects TRBV11-2 to TRBJ2-1; D tentatively reads TRBD1 or TRBD2 (5 bases each). Trimming took 5 bases from V and 3 from J, leaving 14 bases between them. Germline V gene data show CDR1 as SGHAT and CDR2 as FQNNGV. The CDR3 has 15 amino acids. In DNA form, the CDR3 reads TGTGCCAGCAGCCCCTACCAGGGAGACTACAATGAGCAGTTCTTC. Protein product: CASSPYQGDYNEQFF.

This clonotype was picked up a small number of times. The CDR3 coding sequence is TGTGCCATCAGTGACTCGGTGCGAGAGACCCAGTACTTC. Protein product: CAISDSVRETQYF. This chain joins TRBV10-3 and TRBJ2-5, with D unclear. Germline CDR1 and CDR2: ENHRY and SYGVKD. V lost 3 bases to trimming and J lost 4 bases, with 9 bases between them. The CDR3 consists of 13 residues.

This clonotype has at least ten counts. J is TRBJ2-3 and V is TRBV6-1; D might be TRBD2 (6 bases). Trimming pared 8 bases from V and 1 base from J, leaving 10 bases between. The CDR3 contains 13 residues. The germline CDR1 and CDR2 sequences are MNHNS and SASEGT. In DNA form, the CDR3 reads TGTGCCAGCCGGGGGATTGGCACAGATACGCAGTATTTT. Translation: CASRGIGTDTQYF.

Ten or more counts support this clonotype. The CDR3 nucleotides read TGTGCCAGCTCTAGAGACGGACCGAACACTGAAGCTTTCTTT. This translates into CASSRDGPNTEAFF. The chain employs TRBV6-1 and TRBJ1-1; the D is unclear. The V end lost 8 bases, the J end lost 1 base, and 14 bases lay between the germline ends. The length of the CDR3 is 14 residues. Looked up from germline, CDR1 is MNHNS and CDR2 is SASEGT.

This clonotype was recorded many times. V and J are TRBV12-3 or TRBV12-4 and TRBJ2-2, with unresolved D. Between the trimmed V and J ends, which lost 3 bases and 5 bases, there was a span of 7 bases. This CDR3 has 13 amino acids. In DNA form, the CDR3 reads TGTGCCAGCAGTTTCGGACGGACCGGGGAGCTGTTTTTT. Translating it yields CASSFGRTGELFF.

The table lists this clonotype with many counts. The genes are TRBV6-1 and TRBJ2-7; no clear D gene. CDR3 length equals 12 residues. Germline values: CDR1 MNHNS, CDR2 SASEGT. Trimming stripped 4 bases from V and 5 bases from J, with 9 bases between. CDR3 in amino acids: CASSGYRNEQYF. The CDR3 DNA is TGTGCCAGCAGTGGGTACCGGAACGAGCAGTACTTC.

This clonotype was seen at least ten times. CDR3 region: CSARTSGRYEQFF. CDR3 in DNA: TGCAGTGCCAGGACTAGCGGGAGGTATGAGCAGTTCTTC. This chain links TRBV20-1 with TRBJ2-1; 14 bases are shared with TRBD2. The V segment lost 6 bases and the J segment 8 bases; nucleotides outside the gene matches: 3. This CDR3 is built from 13 residues. Germline CDR1 reads DFQATT; CDR2 reads SNEGSKA (reference sequence).

The table lists this clonotype with many counts. The genes are TRBV29-1 and TRBJ1-1; D is perhaps TRBD1 (5 bases). This CDR3 spans 14 amino acids. From germline, CDR1 is SQVTM and CDR2 ANQGSEA. Between the trimmed V and J ends, which lost 6 bases and 4 bases, there was a span of 18 bases. The CDR3 coding sequence is TGCAGCGTCCTGGACACCGGGAGGGGCACTGAAGCTTTCTTT. Translated: CSVLDTGRGTEAFF.